Below are 8 T cell receptor beta chains sequenced from a single sample in a study of shared clonotypes between healthy human individuals. Measured with immunoSEQ multiplex PCR; TCRdb has only the in-frame clones, and not every one. This sample has 2,500,000 or so clones, with 85% to 95% found just once. Sequenced input: naive CD4+ T cells from PBMCs. Subset reported: CD45RA+ positively selected. The receptors here all came from a man younger than 35 in good health. Some clones in this sample may be carry-over from other donors' samples.

V is TRBV18 and J is TRBJ1-1; D uncertain. V dropped 7 bases and J dropped 0 bases, with 9 bases sitting between them. CDR3 length: 13 residues. Germline lookup yields CDR1 KGHSH and CDR2 LQKENI. CDR3 loop: CASLPSLNTEAFF. The CDR3 DNA reads TGTGCCAGCTTACCGAGTTTGAACACTGAAGCTTTCTTT.

The chain links TRBV28 to TRBJ2-2; TRBD2 matches 8 bases. The CDR3 is 16 amino acids. Per germline, CDR1 MDHEN and CDR2 SYDVKM. Trimming cost V 5 bases and J 8 bases; bases outside gene matches: 13. CDR3 nucleotide sequence: TGTGCCAGCAGTCCTCGACCGGGACTAGGAAGGGGGGAGCTGTTTTTT. Translating gives CASSPRPGLGRGELFF.

This sequence joins TRBV6-6 and TRBJ2-3, with D perhaps matching TRBD1 (6 bases). V was clipped by 4 bases and J by 0 bases, with 14 bases between them. Germline V gives CDR1 MNHNY, CDR2 SVGAGI (reference sequence). CDR3 length: 16 residues. The CDR3 loop reads CASSSRQGSSTDTQYF. DNA of the CDR3: TGTGCCAGCAGTTCCCGGCAGGGGAGTAGCACAGATACGCAGTATTTT.

The rearrangement links TRBV4-3 to TRBJ2-7; 8 nucleotides line up with TRBD2. This CDR3 spans 16 amino acids. Trimming at V came to 0 bases and at J to 2 bases, leaving 6 bases not matched to a gene. From germline, CDR1 is LGHNA and CDR2 YSLEER. The CDR3, as DNA: TGCGCCAGCAGCCAAGATCTGACGGGGGGGACCTACGAGCAGTACTTC. The encoded protein is CASSQDLTGGTYEQYF.

The chain recombines TRBV28 with TRBJ2-7, with 7 bases identical to TRBD1. CDR3 length: 14 residues. Unmatched junction bases numbered 12, after V lost 9 bases and J lost 4 bases. Germline V gene lookup returns CDR1 MDHEN and CDR2 SYDVKM. In nucleotides, the CDR3 is TGTGCCAGTTACGATAGACAGGGTAATTACGAGCAGTACTTC. Translating it yields CASYDRQGNYEQYF.

V gene TRBV5-4 combines with J gene TRBJ2-3, with no clear D. The CDR3 loop spans 14 amino acids. Looked up from germline, CDR1 is SGHNT and CDR2 is YYREEE (reference sequence). The V end was cut by 3 bases, the J end by 0 bases, with 8 bases between. In DNA form, the CDR3 reads TGTGCCAGCAGCTCGCAACTCAGCACAGATACGCAGTATTTT. It specifies CASSSQLSTDTQYF.

J is TRBJ2-7 and V is TRBV28; 7 bases fit TRBD1. The CDR3 totals 14 residues. The V segment lost 8 bases and the J segment 0 bases; nucleotides outside the gene matches: 7. CDR1 is MDHEN and CDR2 is SYDVKM in the germline V gene. The CDR3 reads CASATGTASYEQYF. CDR3 nucleotide sequence: TGTGCCAGCGCGACCGGGACAGCCTCCTACGAGCAGTACTTC.

The chain carries TRBV7-3 and TRBJ2-1; D is unclear. The CDR3 extends over 14 amino acids. Germline V gene data show CDR1 as SGHTA and CDR2 as FQGTGA. V was clipped by 4 bases and J by 11 bases, with 18 bases between them. The CDR3: CASSSTPAERKQFF. DNA of the CDR3: TGTGCCAGCAGCTCGACACCGGCGGAACGGAAGCAGTTCTTC.